This T cell receptor (beta chain) is from a study of cytomegalovirus exposure and HLA in healthy donors. Broader study findings: Analysis performed later found approximately 17,000 TCR beta sequences associated with HLA alleles at 0.05 false discovery rate. What a later analysis showed was that several of the most significant clusters appeared linked to common viral pathogens. Later work found that TCR association rates differed between HLA loci; DRB1 had the most and HLA-C the fewest.

Primers included in the PCR were 60 Vbeta and 13 Jbeta primers. Repertoires were generated with immunoSEQ multiplex PCR, while TCRdb's copy carries only in-frame clones and drops some. The data hold 150,000 to 200,000 clones, with 75% to 90% observed a single time. Notes on this clone: Its specificity is unknown.

This TCR derives from a man aged 18 to 29 in good health and CMV-seropositive. The sample consisted of PBMCs.

CDR3 DNA sequence: TGTGCCAGCAGCCGAGGGACAGAATACGAGCAGTACTTC. It specifies CASSRGTEYEQYF. J is TRBJ2-5 and V is TRBV7-7; 7 positions match TRBD1. The J call may be in error: the DNA end matches TRBJ2-7 better. Germline lookup yields CDR1 SSHAT and CDR2 FNYEAQ (reference sequence). The CDR3 consists of 13 residues.